This T cell receptor beta chain appears in the sequencing data of a study of T cells in Graves' hyperthyroidism and ophthalmopathy. Trimming took off 5 bases at V and 11 bases at J, with 18 bases between the two ends. This CDR3 is 13 amino acids long. Per the germline V gene, CDR1 is SGHAT and CDR2 is FQNNGV. This clonotype was detected ten times or more. Amplified regions were TCR beta CDR3 sequences from RNA transcripts. TCR CDR3 regions were first amplified by RT-PCR with HTBI primers. Each CDR3 protein is one row after TCRdb ran MiXCR on the multiplex PCR reads. This sample carries some 210,000 distinct CDR3 sequences, roughly 15% of them seen once, and the ten largest clones take approximately 46%.

Material for sequencing was blood. The receptor comes from a man aged 45-65 years with Graves' hyperthyroidism. This chain joins TRBV11-2 and TRBJ1-1; D call uncertain. The CDR3 DNA reads TGTGCCAGCAGCCCAGGAGCCTTTGAAGGGGCTTTCTTT. It yields the protein CASSPGAFEGAFF. Supplemented by reference TRBV11-2 and TRBJ1-1, the full variable domain reads EAGVAQSPRYKIIEKRQSVAFWCNPISGHATLYWYQQILGQGPKLLIQFQNNGVVDDSQLPKDRFSAERLKGVDSTLKIQPAKLEDSAVYLCASSPGAFEGAFFGQGTRLTVV.